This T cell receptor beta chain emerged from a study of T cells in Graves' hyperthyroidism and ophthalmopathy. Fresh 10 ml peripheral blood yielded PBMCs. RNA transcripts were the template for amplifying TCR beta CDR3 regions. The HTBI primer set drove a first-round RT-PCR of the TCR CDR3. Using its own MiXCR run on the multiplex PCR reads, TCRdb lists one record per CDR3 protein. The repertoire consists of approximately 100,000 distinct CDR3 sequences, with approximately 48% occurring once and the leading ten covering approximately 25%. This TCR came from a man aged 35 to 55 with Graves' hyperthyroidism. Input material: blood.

Written as DNA, the CDR3 is TGCAGTGCTAGGGGGCAAGAGACCCAGTACTTC. Its protein is CSARGQETQYF. V is TRBV20-1 and J is TRBJ2-5; D not certain. The length of the CDR3 is 11 residues. Germline V gene data show CDR1 as DFQATT and CDR2 as SNEGSKA (reference sequence). Trimming left V 3 bases short and J 2 bases short, with 4 bases between.